The 20 T cell receptor beta chains given below trace back to one sample, sequenced in a study of T cell responses to AZD1222 COVID-19 vaccine (dated by TCRdb to about 2021). Per the publication, the time point label means: baseline before first vaccination. The method behind the library was the immunoSEQ multiplex PCR assay. Here the immuneACCESS table is served through TCRdb, limited to in-frame sequences with V and J called. Missing clones are a known gap in these copies; in checked studies unresolved V genes cover under half, and the rest lacks a known reason. This sample holds 100,000 to 150,000 clones; 88% were observed only once. The biggest ten clones account for about 4.2% of the sample. The material sequenced was peripheral blood, taken on day 0 of AZD1222 vaccination. These TCRs come from an adult in good health.

This chain connects TRBV4-3 to TRBJ1-4; D unclear. The CDR3 covers 16 residues. CDR1 is LGHNA, CDR2 YSLEER, per germline. V dropped 0 bases and J dropped 7 bases, with 15 bases sitting between them. Written as DNA, the CDR3 is TGCGCCAGCAGCCAAGATAGGCAGACCTACGGTGAAAAACTGTTTTTT. It yields the protein CASSQDRQTYGEKLFF.

The J gene is TRBJ2-3, the V gene TRBV28; D could derive from TRBD1 or TRBD2 (5 bases each). The CDR3 sequence is 13 residues long. Germline values: CDR1 MDHEN, CDR2 SYDVKM. Trimming took 4 bases from V and 7 from J, leaving 12 bases between them. The CDR3 is CASSSHGTNTQYF. The CDR3 region has the DNA TGTGCCAGCAGTTCCCACGGGACGAATACGCAGTATTTT.

The chain recombines TRBV4-3 with TRBJ2-2; 10 nucleotides match TRBD1. Germline values: CDR1 LGHNA, CDR2 YSLEER. V lost 2 bases and J lost 4; bases outside the gene matches: 7. The CDR3 length is 17 residues. Written as DNA, the CDR3 is TGCGCCAGCAGCCAACGGCCGACAGGGGGCACCACCGGGGAGCTGTTTTTT. Protein product: CASSQRPTGGTTGELFF.

V is TRBV2 and J is TRBJ1-5; the D is unclear. Germline V gives CDR1 SNHLY, CDR2 FYNNEI. The V gene lost 0 bases and the J gene lost 3 bases, with 9 bases spanning the gap. The CDR3 totals 15 residues. The CDR3 loop reads CASSEAGRANQPQHF. The CDR3 coding sequence is TGTGCCAGCAGTGAAGCAGGGCGGGCCAATCAGCCCCAGCATTTT.

The chain joins TRBV27 to TRBJ1-1; 12 nucleotides agree with TRBD1. There are 18 residues in the CDR3. Per germline, CDR1 MNHEY and CDR2 SMNVEV (reference sequence). J lost 2 bases, V lost 0 bases, and 7 bases had no gene match. CDR3 coding DNA: TGTGCCAGCAGTTTATCGGGGACAGGGGGCTTGAGAAACACTGAAGCTTTCTTT. Translating gives CASSLSGTGGLRNTEAFF.

J is TRBJ2-5 and V is TRBV5-1; D possibly corresponds to TRBD1 (6 bases). The CDR3 length is 16 residues. CDR1 and CDR2 (germline): SGHRS, YFSETQ. Trimming left V 0 bases short and J 4 bases short, with 16 bases between. The chain's CDR3 is CASSLGQVLRVETQYF. Written as DNA, the CDR3 is TGCGCCAGCAGCTTGGGACAGGTACTCCGGGTAGAGACCCAGTACTTC.

This clone was counted between two and nine times. The chain joins TRBV19 to TRBJ1-2, with a tentative D call TRBD1 (6 bases). The CDR3 runs 15 residues. V lost 7 bases and J 6 bases, leaving 21 bases between the germline ends. In germline, CDR1 is LNHDA, CDR2 SQIVND (reference sequence). CDR3 bases: TGTGCCAGTAAGACACTACAGGGTCGAAAGGATGGCTACACCTTC. Encoded protein: CASKTLQGRKDGYTF.

As concerns this clone: The junction departs from germline at one end; a sequencing error may be responsible. The rearrangement uses TRBV4-3 and TRBJ2-3, with D possibly TRBD2 on 6 matching bases. The CDR3 loop spans 13 amino acids. From germline, CDR1 is LGHNA and CDR2 YSLEER. This CDR3 is CASSQDTSGRPDF. The CDR3 coding sequence is TGCGCCAGCAGCCAAGATACGAGCGGGCGGCCGGATTTT.

CDR3 bases: TGTGCCAGCAGCCCGCAATGGACAGGCGGGGATACGCAGTATTTT. Translating it yields CASSPQWTGGDTQYF. The rearrangement uses TRBV14 and TRBJ2-3; 7 nucleotides agree with TRBD1. Trimming at V came to 4 bases and at J to 6 bases, leaving 10 bases not matched to a gene. CDR1 and CDR2 from the germline V gene are SGHDN and FVKESK. This CDR3 is 15 amino acids long.

The chain carries TRBV19 and TRBJ1-3, with 7 bases that match TRBD1. The CDR3 contains 17 residues. V shed 5 bases, J shed 3 bases, and the junction held 13 bases outside the gene matches. Germline-derived CDR1 and CDR2 are LNHDA and SQIVND (reference sequence). The DNA for the CDR3 is TGTGCCAGTAGTGGGGTCCTAAGGGGGCTCCGTGGAAACACCATATATTTT. Translated: CASSGVLRGLRGNTIYF.

CDR3 nucleotide sequence: TGTGCCAGCAGTTACCAGGAGTTCTCTGGGGCCAACGTCCTGACTTTC. This encodes CASSYQEFSGANVLTF. The V and J genes are TRBV6-5 and TRBJ2-6; D remains unclear. The V gene lost 2 bases and the J gene lost 0 bases, with 8 bases spanning the gap. The germline V gene encodes CDR1 MNHEY and CDR2 SVGAGI. This CDR3 contains 16 residues.

Only a few counts were recorded for this clone. V is TRBV11-2 and J is TRBJ1-1, with D perhaps TRBD1 (5 bases). Germline CDR1 SGHAT, CDR2 FQNNGV. The CDR3 extends over 14 amino acids. V lost 5 bases, J lost 4 bases, and 14 bases lay in between. The CDR3 coding sequence is TGTGCCAGCAGCGGGGGGGGTAGGACCACTGAAGCTTTCTTT. This encodes CASSGGGRTTEAFF.

This clone was observed once. The chain has TRBV6-5 and TRBJ2-7; 8 positions agree with TRBD1. From germline, CDR1 is MNHEY and CDR2 SVGAGI. This CDR3 region has 14 residues. V was clipped by 6 bases and J by 2 bases; unmatched bases: 6. The CDR3 here is CASSTGTGPYEQYF. Here the CDR3 DNA reads TGTGCCAGCAGCACCGGGACAGGACCCTACGAGCAGTACTTC.

The gene calls are TRBV7-9 and TRBJ2-3, with D hard to call. CDR3 length equals 10 residues. CDR1 and CDR2 (germline): SEHNR, FQNEAQ (reference sequence). Trimming took off 8 bases at V and 6 bases at J, with 6 bases between the two ends. CDR3 in amino acids: CASSPDTQYF. The CDR3 coding sequence is TGTGCCAGCTCCCCCGATACGCAGTATTTT.

The chain joins TRBV4-2 to TRBJ2-1; 8 nucleotides align to TRBD2. CDR1 is LGHNA, CDR2 YNFKEQ, per germline. Losses at the gene ends were 1 base for V and 8 bases for J; bases not matched to a gene: 10. The CDR3 consists of 16 residues. CDR3 nucleotides: TGTGCCAGCAGCCAAGGCTTCCGGGGGGGCTCAGATGAGCAGTTCTTC. It encodes CASSQGFRGGSDEQFF.

The chain links TRBV7-2 to TRBJ2-1; 8 nucleotides line up with TRBD2. V was pared by 4 bases and J by 0 bases, with 5 bases of the junction left unmatched. Looked up from germline, CDR1 is SGHTA and CDR2 is FQGNSA. The CDR3 has 16 amino acids. The CDR3 sequence: CASSWRSGISYNEQFF. The CDR3 DNA follows: TGTGCCAGCAGCTGGCGTAGCGGGATCTCCTACAATGAGCAGTTCTTC.

The chain combines TRBV3-1 (or the pseudogene TRBV3-2) with TRBJ1-2; D is unresolved. Germline CDR1 reads LGHDT; CDR2 reads YNNKEL (reference sequence). There are 15 residues in the CDR3. Trimming stripped 4 bases from V and 3 bases from J, with 15 bases between. The chain's CDR3 is CASSRREVLHYGYTF. CDR3 in DNA: TGTGCCAGCAGCCGACGAGAGGTCCTTCACTATGGCTACACCTTC.

J is TRBJ2-5 and V is TRBV28, with D maybe TRBD1 (6 bases). The CDR3 has 13 amino acids. Germline CDR1 reads MDHEN; CDR2 reads SYDVKM. Trimming took off 9 bases at V and 2 bases at J, with 13 bases between the two ends. This CDR3 is CASYTGQQETQYF. The CDR3, as DNA: TGTGCCAGTTACACGGGACAACAAGAGACCCAGTACTTC.

The chain recombines TRBV5-1 with TRBJ2-5; D remains ambiguous. Germline V gene data show CDR1 as SGHRS and CDR2 as YFSETQ. Deletions cut 4 bases from V and 1 base from J, with 5 bases between. The length of the CDR3 is 12 residues. In nucleotides, the CDR3 is TGCGCCAGCAGCCCGTCCCAAGAGACCCAGTACTTC. Protein sequence: CASSPSQETQYF.

The rearrangement joins TRBV28 to TRBJ1-5; TRBD1 matches 8 bases. Germline values: CDR1 MDHEN, CDR2 SYDVKM. The CDR3 has 15 amino acids. The J segment lost 4 bases and the V segment lost 2 bases, leaving 4 bases of the junction unmatched. The CDR3 sequence is CASSLSRQGNQPQHF. CDR3 sequence (DNA): TGTGCCAGCAGTTTAAGCAGACAGGGGAATCAGCCCCAGCATTTT.